The T cell receptor beta chain under discussion was sequenced for a study of type 1 regulatory T cells. The overall study: This in vitro CD4 product, T-allo10, is enriched for Tr1 cells and alloantigen-specific.

This clonotype was detected a few times. Germline trimming cut 4 bases from V and 10 bases from J; bases unmatched to any gene: 6. The CDR3 runs to 13 residues. Germline V gene data show CDR1 as SGHDN and CDR2 as FVKESK. TCRdb used MiXCR to reprocess the reads, holding one entry per CDR3 protein. Of about 100,000 distinct CDR3 sequences listed, roughly 28% are singletons. This chain joins TRBV14 and TRBJ2-1, with 8 bases matching TRBD2. The sequenced sample was CD4+ T cells, either the whole sample or a sorted fraction (not recorded which). This receptor was taken from a human donor in good health. CDR3 residues: CASSPGLVGEQFF. The CDR3 bases are TGTGCCAGCAGCCCGGGACTAGTAGGAGAGCAGTTCTTC.